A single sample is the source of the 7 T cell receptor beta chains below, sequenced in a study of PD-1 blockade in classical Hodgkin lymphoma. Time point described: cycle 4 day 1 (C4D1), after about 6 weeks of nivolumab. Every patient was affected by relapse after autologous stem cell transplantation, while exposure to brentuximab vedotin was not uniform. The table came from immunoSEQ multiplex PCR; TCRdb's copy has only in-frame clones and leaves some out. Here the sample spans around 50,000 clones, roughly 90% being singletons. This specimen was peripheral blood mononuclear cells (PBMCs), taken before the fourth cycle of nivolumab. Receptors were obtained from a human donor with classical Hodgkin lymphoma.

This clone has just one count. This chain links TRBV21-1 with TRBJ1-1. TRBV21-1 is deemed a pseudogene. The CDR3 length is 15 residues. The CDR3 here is CASSKERPTGTEAFF. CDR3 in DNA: TGTGCCAGCAGCAAAGAAAGACCTACCGGCACTGAAGCTTTCTTT.

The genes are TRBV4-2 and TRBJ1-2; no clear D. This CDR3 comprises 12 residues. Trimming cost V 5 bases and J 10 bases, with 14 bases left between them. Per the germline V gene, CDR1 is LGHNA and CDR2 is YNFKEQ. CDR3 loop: CASSARAEDYTF. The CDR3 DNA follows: TGTGCCAGCAGCGCCCGGGCCGAGGACTACACCTTC.

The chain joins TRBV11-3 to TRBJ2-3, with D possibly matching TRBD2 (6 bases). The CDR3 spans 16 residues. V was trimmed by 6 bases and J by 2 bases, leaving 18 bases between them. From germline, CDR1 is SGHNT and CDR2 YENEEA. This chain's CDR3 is CASRKRLAGNTDTQYF. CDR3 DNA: TGTGCCAGCAGGAAGAGATTGGCGGGGAACACAGATACGCAGTATTTT.

CDR3: CSASGGKSSYNEQFF. The CDR3 DNA follows: TGCAGCGCCTCGGGAGGCAAGAGCTCCTACAATGAGCAGTTCTTC. The chain is built from TRBV29-1 and TRBJ2-1; 7 bases are shared with TRBD2. CDR1 is SQVTM and CDR2 is ANQGSEA in the germline V gene. Losses at the gene ends were 7 bases for V and 0 bases for J; bases not matched to a gene: 9. This CDR3 comprises 15 residues.

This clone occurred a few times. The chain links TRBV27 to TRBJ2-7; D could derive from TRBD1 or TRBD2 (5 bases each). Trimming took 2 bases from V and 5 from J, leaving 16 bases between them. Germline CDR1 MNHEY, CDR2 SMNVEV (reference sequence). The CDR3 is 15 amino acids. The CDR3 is CASSLGSGWGNEQYF. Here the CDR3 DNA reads TGTGCCAGCAGTTTAGGCAGCGGATGGGGGAACGAGCAGTACTTC.

CDR3 sequence: CASRGQGLGETQYF. The CDR3 nucleotides are TGTGCCAGCAGGGGACAGGGCCTCGGGGAGACCCAGTACTTC. This chain uses TRBV5-4 with TRBJ2-5; 9 positions agree with TRBD1. Trimming at V came to 5 bases and at J to 5 bases, leaving 7 bases not matched to a gene. This CDR3 is built from 14 residues. Germline CDR1 SGHNT, CDR2 YYREEE (reference sequence).

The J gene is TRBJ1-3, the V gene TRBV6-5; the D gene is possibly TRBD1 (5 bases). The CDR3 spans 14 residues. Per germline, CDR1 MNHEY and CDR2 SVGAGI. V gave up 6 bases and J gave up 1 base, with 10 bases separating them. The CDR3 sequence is CASSRRQSGNTIYF. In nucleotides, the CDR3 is TGTGCCAGCAGCCGACGACAGTCTGGAAACACCATATATTTT.